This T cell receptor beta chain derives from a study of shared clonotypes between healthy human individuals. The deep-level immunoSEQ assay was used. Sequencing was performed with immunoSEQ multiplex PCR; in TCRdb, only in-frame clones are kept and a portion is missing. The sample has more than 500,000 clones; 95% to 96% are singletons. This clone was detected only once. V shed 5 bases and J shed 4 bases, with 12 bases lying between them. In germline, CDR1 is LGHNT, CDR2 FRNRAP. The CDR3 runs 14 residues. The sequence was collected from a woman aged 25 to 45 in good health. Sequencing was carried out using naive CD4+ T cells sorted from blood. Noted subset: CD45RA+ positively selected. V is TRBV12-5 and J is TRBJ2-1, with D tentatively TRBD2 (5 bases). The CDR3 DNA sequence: TGTGCTAGTGGTCTCGGGGAGAGTTACAATGAGCAGTTCTTC. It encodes CASGLGESYNEQFF.